The TCR beta chain under discussion was sequenced for a study of shared clonotypes between healthy human individuals. Overall study: Each donor had three CD4 naive, three CD4 memory, two CD8 naive and one CD8 memory plate. Study-wide results and limits: Non-shared clonotypes displayed generation probabilities falling below those of clonotypes present in all four donors.

Trimming pared 5 bases from V and 5 bases from J, leaving 12 bases between. Germline CDR1 and CDR2: SEHNR and FQNEAQ (reference sequence). The CDR3 has 13 residues. Measured with immunoSEQ multiplex PCR; TCRdb has only the in-frame clones, and not every one. The sample lists about a million clones; 60% to 85% were seen once. Of note for this clone: Its specificity is unknown.

Specimen: memory CD4+ T cells from PBMCs. Subset here: CD45RA-negative fraction. This chain connects TRBV7-9 to TRBJ2-5; tentatively, D is TRBD2 (6 bases). The receptor was derived from a man aged 18 to 35 in good health. Some clones in this sample may be carry-over from other donors' samples. For the CDR3, the DNA is TGTGCCAGCAGCCCCCCACGGGGGGAGACCCAGTACTTC. Its translation: CASSPPRGETQYF.